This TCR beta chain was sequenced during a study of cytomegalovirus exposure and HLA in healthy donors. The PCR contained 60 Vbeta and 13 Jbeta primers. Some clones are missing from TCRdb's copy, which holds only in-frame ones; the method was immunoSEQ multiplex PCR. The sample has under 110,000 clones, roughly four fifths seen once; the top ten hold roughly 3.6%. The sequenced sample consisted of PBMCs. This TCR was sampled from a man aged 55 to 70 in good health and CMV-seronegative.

The CDR3 bases are TGTGCCAGCAGCTACGACAGGGGCAGGGAGACCCAGTACTTC. It codes for CASSYDRGRETQYF. The chain recombines TRBV7-9 with TRBJ2-5; 8 bases agree with TRBD1. Germline lookup yields CDR1 SEHNR and CDR2 FQNEAQ (reference sequence). Trimming removed 4 bases from V and 5 bases from J; junction bases left unmatched: 6. CDR3 length equals 14 residues.